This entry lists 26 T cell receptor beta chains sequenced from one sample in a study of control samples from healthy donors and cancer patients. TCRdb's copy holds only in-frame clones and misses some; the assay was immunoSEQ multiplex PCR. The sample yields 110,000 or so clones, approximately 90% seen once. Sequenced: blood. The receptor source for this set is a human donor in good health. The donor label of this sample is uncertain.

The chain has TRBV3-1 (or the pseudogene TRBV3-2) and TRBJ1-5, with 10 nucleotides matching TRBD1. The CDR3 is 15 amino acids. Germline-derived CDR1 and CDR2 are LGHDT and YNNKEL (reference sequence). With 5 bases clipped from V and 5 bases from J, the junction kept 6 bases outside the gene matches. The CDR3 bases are TGTGCCAGCAGCTACGGGACAGGGGTACATCAGCCCCAGCATTTT. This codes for CASSYGTGVHQPQHF.

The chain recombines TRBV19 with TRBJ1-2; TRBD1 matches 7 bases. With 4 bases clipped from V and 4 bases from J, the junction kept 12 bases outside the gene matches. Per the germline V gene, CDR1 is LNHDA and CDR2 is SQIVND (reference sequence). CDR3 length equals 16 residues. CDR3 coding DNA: TGTGCCAGTAGTACAAAGGACGCGACAGGGTCCTATGGCTACACCTTC. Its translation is CASSTKDATGSYGYTF. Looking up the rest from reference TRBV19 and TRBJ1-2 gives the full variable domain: DGGITQSPKYLFRKEGQNVTLSCEQNLNHDAMYWYRQDPGQGLRLIYYSQIVNDFQKGDIAEGYSVSREKKESFPLTVTSAQKNPTAFYLCASSTKDATGSYGYTFGSGTRLTVV.

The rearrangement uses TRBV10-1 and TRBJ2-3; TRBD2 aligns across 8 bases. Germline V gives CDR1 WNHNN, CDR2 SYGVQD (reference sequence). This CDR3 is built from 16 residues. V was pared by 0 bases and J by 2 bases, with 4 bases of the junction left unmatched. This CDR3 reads CASSESVAGYTDTQYF. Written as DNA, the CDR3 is TGCGCCAGCAGTGAGTCGGTAGCGGGGTACACAGATACGCAGTATTTT.

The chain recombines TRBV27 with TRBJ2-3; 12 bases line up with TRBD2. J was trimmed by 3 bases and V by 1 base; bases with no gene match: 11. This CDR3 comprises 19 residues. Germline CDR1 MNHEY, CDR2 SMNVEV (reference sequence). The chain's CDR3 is CASSLYSSGGAIMTDTQYF. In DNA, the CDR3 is TGTGCCAGCAGTTTATATTCTAGCGGGGGGGCCATAATGACAGATACGCAGTATTTT.

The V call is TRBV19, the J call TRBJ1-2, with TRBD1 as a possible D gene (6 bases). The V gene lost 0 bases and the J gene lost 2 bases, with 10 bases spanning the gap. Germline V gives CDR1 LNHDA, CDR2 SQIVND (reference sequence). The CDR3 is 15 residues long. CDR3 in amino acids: CASSIEGRGNYGYTF. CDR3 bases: TGTGCCAGTAGTATAGAAGGCAGGGGAAACTATGGCTACACCTTC.

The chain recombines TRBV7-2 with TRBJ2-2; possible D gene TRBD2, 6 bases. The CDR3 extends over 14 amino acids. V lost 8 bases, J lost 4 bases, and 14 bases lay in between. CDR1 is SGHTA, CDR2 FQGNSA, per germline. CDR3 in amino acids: CASANRRGTGELFF. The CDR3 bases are TGTGCCAGCGCCAATCGGAGGGGCACCGGGGAGCTGTTTTTT.

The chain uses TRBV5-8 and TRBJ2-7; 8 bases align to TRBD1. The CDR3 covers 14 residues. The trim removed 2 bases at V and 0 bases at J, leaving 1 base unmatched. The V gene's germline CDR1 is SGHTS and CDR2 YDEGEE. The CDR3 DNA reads TGTGCCAGCAGCTTTACAGGGGGCTCCTACGAGCAGTACTTC. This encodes CASSFTGGSYEQYF.

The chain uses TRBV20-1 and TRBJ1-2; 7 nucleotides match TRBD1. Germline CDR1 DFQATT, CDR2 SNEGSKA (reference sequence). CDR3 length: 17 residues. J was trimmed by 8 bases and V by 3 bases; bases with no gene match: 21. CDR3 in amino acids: CSASGQDRSLGSGGYTF. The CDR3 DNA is TGCAGTGCTAGTGGTCAGGACAGGAGCCTAGGTTCGGGCGGCTACACCTTC.

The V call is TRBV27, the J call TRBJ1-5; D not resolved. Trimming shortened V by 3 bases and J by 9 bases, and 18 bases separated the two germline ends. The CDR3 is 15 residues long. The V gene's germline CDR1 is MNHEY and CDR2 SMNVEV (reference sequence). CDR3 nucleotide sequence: TGTGCCAGCAGTTTCGGCACGGGAAACTTCGCGCCCCAGCATTTT. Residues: CASSFGTGNFAPQHF.

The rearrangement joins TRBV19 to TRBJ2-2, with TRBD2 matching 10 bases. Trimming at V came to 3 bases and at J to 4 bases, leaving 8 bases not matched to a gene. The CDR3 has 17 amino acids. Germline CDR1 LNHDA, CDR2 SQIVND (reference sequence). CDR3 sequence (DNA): TGTGCCAGTAGTATGTTTAGCGGGGGGTTCTCCACCGGGGAGCTGTTTTTT. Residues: CASSMFSGGFSTGELFF.

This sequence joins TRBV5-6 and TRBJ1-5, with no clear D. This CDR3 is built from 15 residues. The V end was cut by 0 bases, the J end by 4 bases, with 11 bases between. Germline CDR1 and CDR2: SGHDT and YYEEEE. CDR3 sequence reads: CASSLAKYPNQPQHF. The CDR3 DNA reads TGTGCCAGCAGCTTGGCCAAGTACCCAAATCAGCCCCAGCATTTT. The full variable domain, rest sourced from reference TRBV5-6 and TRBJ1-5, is DAGVTQSPTHLIKTRGQQVTLRCSPKSGHDTVSWYQQALGQGPQFIFQYYEEEERQRGNFPDRFSGHQFPNYSSELNVNALLLGDSALYLCASSLAKYPNQPQHFGDGTRLSIL.

The CDR3 region is CASSLGGSAGELFF. CDR3 nucleotides: TGTGCCAGCAGCTTGGGGGGGTCGGCCGGGGAGCTGTTTTTT. The chain carries TRBV7-2 and TRBJ2-2, with 7 positions matching TRBD2. In germline, CDR1 is SGHTA, CDR2 FQGNSA. The ends lost 3 bases at V and 6 bases at J; junction bases unmatched: 4. The CDR3 consists of 14 residues.

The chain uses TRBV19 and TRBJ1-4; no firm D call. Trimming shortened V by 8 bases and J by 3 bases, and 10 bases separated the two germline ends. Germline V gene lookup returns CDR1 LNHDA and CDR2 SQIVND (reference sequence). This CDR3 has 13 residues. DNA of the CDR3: TGTGCCAGTGGTCCACCAGCTAATGAAAAACTGTTTTTT. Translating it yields CASGPPANEKLFF.

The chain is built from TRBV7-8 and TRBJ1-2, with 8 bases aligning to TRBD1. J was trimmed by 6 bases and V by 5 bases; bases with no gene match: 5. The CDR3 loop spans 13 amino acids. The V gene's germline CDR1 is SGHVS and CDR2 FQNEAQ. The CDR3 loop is CASSRDRRDGYTF. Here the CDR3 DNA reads TGTGCCAGCAGCCGGGACAGGAGAGATGGCTACACCTTC. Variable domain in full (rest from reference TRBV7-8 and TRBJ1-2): GAGVSQSPRYKVAKRGQDVALRCDPISGHVSLFWYQQALGQGPEFLTYFQNEAQLDKSGLPSDRFFAERPEGSVSTLKIQRTQQEDSAVYLCASSRDRRDGYTFGSGTRLTVV.

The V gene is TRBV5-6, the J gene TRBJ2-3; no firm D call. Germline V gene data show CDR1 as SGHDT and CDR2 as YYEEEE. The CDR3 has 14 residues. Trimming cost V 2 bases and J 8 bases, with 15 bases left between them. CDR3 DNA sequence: TGTGCCAGCAGCTTTGAGGCCCCCACATCTACGCAGTATTTT. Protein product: CASSFEAPTSTQYF.

CDR3 bases: TGTGCCAGCAGTTCCTCGAGGACCCCGAACACCGGGGAGCTGTTTTTT. Encoded protein: CASSSSRTPNTGELFF. The chain links TRBV6-2 or TRBV6-3 to TRBJ2-2; D is undetermined. Per the germline V gene, CDR1 is MNHEY and CDR2 is SVGEGT. V was cut by 4 bases and J by 0 bases, with 12 bases left in between. This CDR3 comprises 16 residues.

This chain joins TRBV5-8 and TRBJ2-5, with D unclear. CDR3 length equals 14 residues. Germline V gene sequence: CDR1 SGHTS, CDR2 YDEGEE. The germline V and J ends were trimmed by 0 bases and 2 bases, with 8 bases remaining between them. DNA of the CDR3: TGTGCCAGCAGCTTGGTGCACTTACAAGAGACCCAGTACTTC. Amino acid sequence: CASSLVHLQETQYF.

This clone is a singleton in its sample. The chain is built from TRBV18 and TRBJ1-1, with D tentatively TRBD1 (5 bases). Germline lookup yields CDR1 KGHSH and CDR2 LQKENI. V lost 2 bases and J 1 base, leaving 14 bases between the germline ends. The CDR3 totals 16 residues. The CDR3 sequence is CASSPEIWGTNTEAFF. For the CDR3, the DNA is TGTGCCAGCTCACCAGAAATTTGGGGCACGAACACTGAAGCTTTCTTT.

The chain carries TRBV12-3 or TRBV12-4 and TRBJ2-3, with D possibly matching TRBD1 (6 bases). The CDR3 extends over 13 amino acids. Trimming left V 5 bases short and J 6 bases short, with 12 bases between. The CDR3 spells CASSGLGADTQYF. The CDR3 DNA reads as TGTGCCAGCAGTGGACTGGGGGCGGATACGCAGTATTTT.

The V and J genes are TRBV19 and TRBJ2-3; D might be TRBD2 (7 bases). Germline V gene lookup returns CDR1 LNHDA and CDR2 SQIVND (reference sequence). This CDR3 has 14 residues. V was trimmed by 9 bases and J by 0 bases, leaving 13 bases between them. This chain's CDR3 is CASAGADSTDTQYF. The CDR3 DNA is TGTGCCAGCGCGGGGGCGGATAGCACAGATACGCAGTATTTT.

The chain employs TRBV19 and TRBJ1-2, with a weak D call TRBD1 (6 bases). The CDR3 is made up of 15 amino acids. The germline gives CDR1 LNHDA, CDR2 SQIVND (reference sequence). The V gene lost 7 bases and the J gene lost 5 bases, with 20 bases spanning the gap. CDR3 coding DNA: TGTGCCAGTAAAAAACCGGGACAACGAATATATGGCTACACCTTC. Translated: CASKKPGQRIYGYTF.

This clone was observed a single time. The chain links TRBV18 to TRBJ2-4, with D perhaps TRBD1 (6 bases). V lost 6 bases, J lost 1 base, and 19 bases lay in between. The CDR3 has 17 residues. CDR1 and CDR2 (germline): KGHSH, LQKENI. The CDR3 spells CASSPNRQAMAKNIQYF. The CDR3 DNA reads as TGTGCCAGCTCCCCTAACAGACAGGCCATGGCCAAAAACATTCAGTACTTC.

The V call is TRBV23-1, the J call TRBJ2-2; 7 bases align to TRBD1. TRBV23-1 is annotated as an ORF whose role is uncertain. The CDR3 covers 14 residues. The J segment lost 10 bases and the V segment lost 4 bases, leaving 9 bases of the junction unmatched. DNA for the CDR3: TGCGCCAGCAGTCTACAAGGGGGCGTAAAGGAGCTGTTTTTT. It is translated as CASSLQGGVKELFF.

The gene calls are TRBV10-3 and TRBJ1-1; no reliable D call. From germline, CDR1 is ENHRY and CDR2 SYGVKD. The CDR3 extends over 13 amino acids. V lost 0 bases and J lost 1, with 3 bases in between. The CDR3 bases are TGTGCCATCAGTGAGTCTGGGAACACTGAAGCTTTCTTT. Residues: CAISESGNTEAFF.

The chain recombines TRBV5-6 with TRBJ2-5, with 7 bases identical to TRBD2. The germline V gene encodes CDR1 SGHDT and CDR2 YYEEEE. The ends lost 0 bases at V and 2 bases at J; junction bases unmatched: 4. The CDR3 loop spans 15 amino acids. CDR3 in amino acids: CASSLGGTIQETQYF. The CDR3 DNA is TGTGCCAGCAGCTTGGGCGGGACTATACAAGAGACCCAGTACTTC.

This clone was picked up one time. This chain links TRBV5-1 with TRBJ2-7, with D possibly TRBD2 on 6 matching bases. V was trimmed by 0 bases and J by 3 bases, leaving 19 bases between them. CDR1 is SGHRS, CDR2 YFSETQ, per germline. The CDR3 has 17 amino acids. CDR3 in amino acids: CASSLEGSAGYSYEQYF. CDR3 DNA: TGCGCCAGCAGCTTGGAGGGTTCGGCGGGGTACAGCTACGAGCAGTACTTC.